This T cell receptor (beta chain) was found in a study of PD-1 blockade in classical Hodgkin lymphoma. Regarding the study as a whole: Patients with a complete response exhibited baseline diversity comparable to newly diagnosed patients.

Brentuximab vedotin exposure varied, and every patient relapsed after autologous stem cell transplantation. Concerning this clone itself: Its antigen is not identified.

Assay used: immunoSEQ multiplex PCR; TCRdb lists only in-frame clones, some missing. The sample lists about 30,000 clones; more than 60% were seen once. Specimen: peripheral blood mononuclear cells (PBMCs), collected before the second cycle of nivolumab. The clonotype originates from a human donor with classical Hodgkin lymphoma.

CDR3 bases: TGTGCCAGCAGCCCGGACAGGGTAGTTACCGGGGAGCTGTTTTTT. It yields the protein CASSPDRVVTGELFF. The rearrangement uses TRBV5-5 and TRBJ2-2; 8 nucleotides match TRBD1. J lost 5 bases, V lost 4 bases, and 7 bases had no gene match. The CDR3 has 15 amino acids. Germline assignment: CDR1 SGHKS and CDR2 YYEKEE (reference sequence).